The clone carrying this T cell receptor beta chain came up many times. Germline V gene data show CDR1 as KGHDR and CDR2 as SFDVKD. The CDR3 contains 17 residues. V shed 4 bases, J shed 2 bases, and the junction held 8 bases outside the gene matches. RNA transcripts provided the source from which TCR beta CDR3 regions were amplified. Carried out on the TCR CDR3, a first-round RT-PCR used the HTBI primer set. TCRdb re-derived calls from the multiplex PCR reads in MiXCR, one entry per CDR3 protein. This sample has 650,000 to 700,000 distinct CDR3 sequences, with 17% found just once. The data are from a study of T cells in Graves' hyperthyroidism and ophthalmopathy.

This clonotype was sampled from a man aged 45-65 years with Graves' hyperthyroidism. The sample was blood. This chain joins TRBV24-1 and TRBJ2-3; TRBD2 matches 10 bases. CDR3 sequence: CATSEDGLAAITDTQYF. In nucleotides, the CDR3 is TGTGCCACCAGTGAGGATGGACTAGCGGCCATCACAGATACGCAGTATTTT.